This record looks at one TCR beta chain sequence and its context. Its recognized antigen is unknown. No base quality information exists; no much larger clone differs at one position. This same CDR3 is encoded by further DNA sequences in the sample. The data stem from a study of shared clonotypes between healthy human individuals (dated by TCRdb to about 2020). The study in broad terms: The cohort comprised a couple of women and a few men aged 18 to 49 years. For each donor, three plates each were used for CD4 naive and CD4 memory, two plates were used for CD8 naive, and one plate was used for CD8 memory. Blood TCR repertoires of a handful of healthy adults were deeply sequenced to estimate repertoire size and the extent of clonotype sharing between individuals. Different laboratories and diverse techniques were used to prepare libraries and sequence TCR repertoires, to increase sequencing depth and limit assay-specific biases. Each donor's leukapheresis produced roughly between about 0.8 and 8.9 billion PBMCs.

The CDR3 starts with the cysteine, ends with the phenylalanine, and has 15 residues. Only CDR3 DNA remains: 45 bases, in frame from the first base. Ends trimmed: V by 2 bases, J by 2 bases; bases unmatched to a gene: 2. CDR1 SGDLS and CDR2 YYNGEE were looked up in the germline V gene. On the study overall, not on this receptor specifically: Sharing across four donors was observed for around 5% of naive CD4, around 3.5% of naive CD8, 2% to 2.5% of memory CD4, and about 0.39% of memory CD8 clonotypes. Sampling was restricted to blood, and TCR repertoires in tissues likely differ from the TCR repertoires found in blood. Pairwise subsampling indicated that sequencing depth was expected to affect the degree of clonotype sharing among donors. Naive subsets generally had larger estimated clonotype richness than memory subsets. Because the study included only a small number of donors, the genetic and exposure-history diversity represented was limited. Incomplete sequencing was indicated by rarefaction of sorted-subset datasets, despite the large sequencing depth. Clonotypes shared by all four sorted-subset donors showed higher generation probabilities than non-shared clonotypes.

Healthy HIV-negative adults with no recently reported acute infections or vaccinations were included as donors. All donors were Caucasian adults living in Nashville, Tennessee, USA. CD8 memory samples combined magnetically selected CD45RO+ cells with CCR7-negative CD45RA+ effector memory (TemRA) cells. Blood was collected by leukapheresis, and PBMCs were isolated by Ficoll-Histopaque density gradient centrifugation and then cryopreserved in liquid nitrogen vapor phase. Analytical flow cytometry was used to check the purity and quantity of every magnetically sorted T cell population. Genomic DNA was isolated from every sorted fraction and measured by UV absorbance on a Nanodrop 2000c. Using the deep immunoSEQ assay, multiplex PCR amplified TCR CDR3 regions from genomic DNA. For each cell subset, the extracted genomic DNA was distributed evenly across all wells of several immunoSEQ 96-well plates, and each plate served as one replicate. Each replicate PCR for sorted subsets received about 180 ng genomic DNA, equal to 28,000 or so T cell genomes. Purified libraries were measured with a Qubit 3.0 fluorometer, size-checked on a Bioanalyzer 2100, and measured again with the KAPA Library Quantification kit. Every immunoSEQ 96-well plate was sequenced on a separate single-read 150-cycle Illumina NextSeq 550 flow cell. In the paper's pipeline: Because only junctional sequences without quality scores were contained in the immunoSEQ output, filtering matching that applied to full-length reads could not be performed. Sequences were annotated with PyIR, a Python wrapper for IgBLAST v1.9, and V/J genes and CDR3 were assigned using IMGT germline references. Reads with weak V/J assignments (E-value above 1e-6), missing CDR3, stop codons, out-of-frame junctions, or ambiguous translated residues were removed. V3J clonotypes were defined by identical inferred V gene, J gene, and CDR3 amino acid sequence. Percentage overlap between repertoires was calculated by dividing the number of shared unique clonotypes by the size of the smaller repertoire. Three approaches were used to assess repertoire richness: RTK rarefaction, the Chao1 estimator, and Recon v2.1 estimates of unobserved clonotypes. For all TCRbeta clonotypes obtained by the gDNA method from four donors, generation probabilities were computed with OLGA. This is the immuneACCESS table as TCRdb keeps it, with only in-frame sequences that have V and J called. A part of the clones is gone; compared with another copy, unresolved V genes explain less than half, and the rest is unexplained. For V, J and clone size, that table is used; D and trimming come from the DNA. The sample table records roughly 720,000 clones; about nine tenths of these occur just once. The biggest ten clones account for more than 30% of the sample.

The origin of this receptor is a man aged 18 to 29 in good health. Some clones in this sample may be carry-over from other donors' samples. The receptor chain draws on TRBV9 and TRBJ2-7, with 12 bases matching TRBD2. The sequencing sample was made of memory CD8+ T cells from PBMCs. In the paper's terms, the cell subset or site label means: CD45RO+ cells pooled with CCR7-negative TemRA cells. The DNA is as follows: TGTGCCAGCAGCGTCGGACTAGCGGGACCCTACGAGCAGTACTTC. This sequence encodes CASSVGLAGPYEQYF. Reference TRBV9 and TRBJ2-7 proteins supply the regions before and after the CDR3; the full variable domain is: DSGVTQTPKHLITATGQRVTLRCSPRSGDLSVYWYQQSLDQGLQFLIQYYNGEERAKGNILERFSAQQFPDLHSELNLSSLELGDSALYFCASSVGLAGPYEQYFGPGTRLTVT.